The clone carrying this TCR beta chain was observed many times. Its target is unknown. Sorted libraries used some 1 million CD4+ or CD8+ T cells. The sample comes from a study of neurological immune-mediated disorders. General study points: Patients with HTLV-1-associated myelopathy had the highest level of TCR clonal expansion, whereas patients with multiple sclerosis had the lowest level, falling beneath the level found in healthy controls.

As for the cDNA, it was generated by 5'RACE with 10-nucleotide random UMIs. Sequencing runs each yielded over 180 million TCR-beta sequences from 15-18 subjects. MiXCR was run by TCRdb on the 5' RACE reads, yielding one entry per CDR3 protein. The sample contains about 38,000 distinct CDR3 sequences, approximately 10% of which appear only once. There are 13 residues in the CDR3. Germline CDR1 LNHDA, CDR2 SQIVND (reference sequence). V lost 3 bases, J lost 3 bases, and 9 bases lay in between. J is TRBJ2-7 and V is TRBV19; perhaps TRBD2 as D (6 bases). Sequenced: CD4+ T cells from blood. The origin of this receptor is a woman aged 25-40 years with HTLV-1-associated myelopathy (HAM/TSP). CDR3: CASSMVADYEQYF. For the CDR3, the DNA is TGTGCCAGTAGTATGGTAGCGGACTACGAGCAGTACTTC. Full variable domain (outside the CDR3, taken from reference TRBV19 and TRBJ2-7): DGGITQSPKYLFRKEGQNVTLSCEQNLNHDAMYWYRQDPGQGLRLIYYSQIVNDFQKGDIAEGYSVSREKKESFPLTVTSAQKNPTAFYLCASSMVADYEQYFGPGTRLTVT.